The source of this T cell receptor (beta chain) is a study of cytomegalovirus exposure and HLA in healthy donors. With regard to this clone: The antigen is not known.

Both 60 Vbeta primers and 13 Jbeta primers went into the PCR. The repertoire was sequenced with immunoSEQ multiplex PCR; TCRdb's copy has only in-frame clones and lacks some. The sample records 150,000 to 200,000 clones, less than 90% being singletons. Whole-study findings and limits: Within an earlier analysis, most TCR beta V segments proved productive either about 90% or about 30% of the time.

Looked up from germline, CDR1 is SQVTM and CDR2 is ANQGSEA. This CDR3 spans 12 amino acids. V lost 7 bases and J 0 bases, leaving 9 bases between the germline ends. Material: PBMCs. This receptor was obtained from a girl under three years old in good health and CMV-seronegative. This rearrangement joins TRBV29-1 to TRBJ1-2; D not resolved. CDR3 sequence (DNA): TGCAGCGCTGGAGGCTCTAACTATGGCTACACCTTC. This sequence encodes CSAGGSNYGYTF.